Reported below is one TCR beta chain. V was cut by 2 bases and J by 9 bases, with 11 bases left in between. The germline V gene encodes CDR1 SGHAT and CDR2 FQNNGV. The CDR3 consists of 13 residues. The data belong to a study of blood T cell repertoires in COVID-19. Study background: The cDNA or gDNA used as material had been derived from T cells, B-cell-depleted T cells, or PBMCs.

In the source study's methods: Amplification with reference gene primers provided the estimates of nucleated cell counts. The assay was immunoSEQ multiplex PCR, and TCRdb's table has in-frame clones only and misses some. Clonal size and the V and J genes are those of that table, whereas D and trimming came from the DNA. The table records approximately 480,000 clones, roughly nine tenths of them present only once. The V and J genes are TRBV11-2 and TRBJ2-1, with a possible D match to TRBD1 (5 bases). This clonotype was sampled from a man between 18 and 29 years old with COVID-19, enrolled during active disease. Material: peripheral blood. Here the CDR3 DNA reads TGTGCCAGCAGCTTACGAGTAGGGGCTGAGCAGTTCTTC. It encodes CASSLRVGAEQFF.